One and the same sample provided the 29 T cell receptor beta chains below, sequenced in a study of beta chain features in type 1 diabetes. Expressed TCRB transcripts were sequenced because the isolated RNA had all been reverse transcribed beforehand. The data were produced by immunoSEQ multiplex PCR, yet TCRdb's version contains in-frame clones alone and is incomplete. The sample has a few hundred thousand clones, 14% seen once. These TCRs are of unknown antigen specificity. Points from the study as a whole: TCRB CDR3s were moderately but significantly shorter in Type 1 diabetes patients in all four CD4+ subsets.

The sequenced material came from naive CD4+ T cells from blood. The receptors were gathered from a man aged 25 to 40 with type 1 diabetes.

CDR3 nucleotide sequence: TGTGCCAGCAGCTCCGGACAGGGCCTACCCGGGGAGCTGTTTTTT. Amino acid sequence: CASSSGQGLPGELFF. This chain uses TRBV11-1 with TRBJ2-2, with TRBD1 identical over 8 bases. The CDR3 extends over 15 amino acids. J was trimmed by 6 bases and V by 4 bases; bases with no gene match: 7. Germline V lookup: CDR1 SGHAT, CDR2 FQDESV (reference sequence).

The genes are TRBV5-4 and TRBJ1-2; D is undetermined. The CDR3 sequence is 13 residues long. Deletions cut 0 bases from V and 4 bases from J, with 7 bases between. Germline V gene sequence: CDR1 SGHNT, CDR2 YYREEE (reference sequence). CDR3 region: CASSLERSYGYTF. CDR3 nucleotides: TGTGCCAGCAGCTTGGAACGGAGCTATGGCTACACCTTC.

In its sample, this clone was seen a few times. The CDR3 DNA sequence: TGTGCCAGCAGTGGAGCGGGACAGGGGTACACCGGGGAGCTGTTTTTT. Translating gives CASSGAGQGYTGELFF. The chain joins TRBV2 to TRBJ2-2; 10 bases are a match to TRBD1. V lost 4 bases, J lost 3 bases, and 5 bases stayed unmatched. This CDR3 spans 16 amino acids. Germline CDR1 is SNHLY and CDR2 is FYNNEI.

The chain employs TRBV4-3 and TRBJ2-6, with 8 nucleotides matching TRBD1. This CDR3 comprises 15 residues. Trimming cost V 5 bases and J 4 bases; bases outside gene matches: 4. The V gene's germline CDR1 is LGHNA and CDR2 YSLEER. The CDR3 sequence is CASSRTGYGANVLTF. CDR3 DNA: TGCGCCAGCAGCAGGACAGGGTACGGGGCCAACGTCCTGACTTTC.

A few counts support this clone. The chain couples TRBV7-9 to TRBJ1-2; D remains unclear. The V gene lost 5 bases and the J gene lost 4 bases, with 11 bases spanning the gap. CDR3 length: 13 amino acids. Germline V CDR1 and CDR2: SEHNR, FQNEAQ (reference sequence). CDR3 nucleotides: TGTGCCAGCAGCCTCGACACAGTCTATGGCTACACCTTC. Protein product: CASSLDTVYGYTF. Together with reference TRBV7-9 and TRBJ1-2, the CDR3 gives the full variable domain: DTGVSQNPRHKITKRGQNVTFRCDPISEHNRLYWYRQTLGQGPEFLTYFQNEAQLEKSRLLSDRFSAERPKGSFSTLEIQRTEQGDSAMYLCASSLDTVYGYTFGSGTRLTVV.

The table lists this clone with a few counts. This chain connects TRBV9 to TRBJ2-3; D gene unclear. The germline V gene encodes CDR1 SGDLS and CDR2 YYNGEE. The CDR3 sequence is 12 residues long. V lost 3 bases, J lost 14 bases, and 16 bases lay in between. CDR3 nucleotide sequence: TGTGCCAGCAGCGGGGCTGGCCCGTACCTGTATTTT. Its translation: CASSGAGPYLYF.

This clone was counted a few times. CDR3 coding DNA: TGTGCCATCAGTGAGTCGGTCTCTACGAACACCGGGGAGCTGTTTTTT. Its protein product is CAISESVSTNTGELFF. This rearrangement joins TRBV10-3 to TRBJ2-2; D is ambiguous. V shed 0 bases and J shed 0 bases, with 8 bases lying between them. CDR3 length: 16 amino acids. Germline values: CDR1 ENHRY, CDR2 SYGVKD.

This clone was seen a single time. This chain uses TRBV4-1 with TRBJ2-3, with 8 positions matching TRBD2. This CDR3 is built from 16 residues. Germline CDR1 MGHRA, CDR2 YSYEKL. V shed 0 bases and J 3 bases; nucleotides not matched to a gene: 5. The CDR3 DNA is TGCGCCAGCAGCCAAGATCCCCTAGCGGGTACAGATACGCAGTATTTT. This encodes CASSQDPLAGTDTQYF.

The chain combines TRBV14 with TRBJ1-2; the D is unclear. From germline, CDR1 is SGHDN and CDR2 FVKESK. This CDR3 region has 14 residues. V lost 1 base and J lost 7, with 13 bases in between. CDR3 loop: CASSQVTGRSGYTF. CDR3 in DNA: TGTGCCAGCAGCCAAGTCACGGGTCGCTCTGGCTACACCTTC.

This clone turned up a few times. This rearrangement joins TRBV7-9 to TRBJ2-3; 7 positions agree with TRBD2. J lost 0 bases, V lost 1 base, and 4 bases had no gene match. The CDR3 length is 16 residues. The germline CDR1 and CDR2 sequences are SEHNR and FQNEAQ (reference sequence). CDR3 in amino acids: CASSLVPAGSTDTQYF. The CDR3 DNA is TGTGCCAGCAGCTTAGTTCCAGCGGGAAGCACAGATACGCAGTATTTT.

Only a few counts were recorded for this clone. CDR3 amino acids: CSAARDRYTGELFF. As DNA, the CDR3 is TGCAGCGCAGCCCGGGACAGATACACCGGGGAGCTGTTTTTT. J is TRBJ2-2 and V is TRBV29-1, with 7 bases fitting TRBD1. The CDR3 covers 14 residues. Germline CDR1 and CDR2: SQVTM and ANQGSEA. The junction had 8 bases not matched to a gene; V was cut back by 7 bases and J by 3 bases.

The gene calls are TRBV29-1 and TRBJ2-7; 9 bases align to TRBD1. Germline CDR1 reads SQVTM; CDR2 reads ANQGSEA. CDR3 length: 14 amino acids. Losses at the gene ends were 0 bases for V and 4 bases for J; bases not matched to a gene: 4. The CDR3 reads CSVEDGDRAYEQYF. CDR3 sequence (DNA): TGCAGCGTTGAAGATGGGGACAGGGCGTACGAGCAGTACTTC.

This clone was recorded a few times. This rearrangement joins TRBV10-3 to TRBJ1-5; D might be TRBD1 (5 bases). The germline gives CDR1 ENHRY, CDR2 SYGVKD. V lost 6 bases, J lost 2 bases, and 14 bases lay in between. The CDR3 length is 15 residues. As DNA, the CDR3 is TGTGCCATCAGCAATACCGAGACAGGCAATCAGCCCCAGCATTTT. It translates to CAISNTETGNQPQHF.

This sequence joins TRBV6-1 and TRBJ1-5, with 8 bases that match TRBD1. V lost 1 base and J lost 3; bases outside the gene matches: 5. CDR1 is MNHNS and CDR2 is SASEGT in the germline V gene. The CDR3 extends over 16 amino acids. The CDR3 DNA follows: TGTGCCAGCAGTGAAGGGACAGGGACATTCAATCAGCCCCAGCATTTT. Translating gives CASSEGTGTFNQPQHF.

This clone was counted between two and nine times. This sequence joins TRBV27 and TRBJ1-1; D is undetermined. Trimming shortened V by 2 bases and J by 5 bases, and 9 bases separated the two germline ends. Germline V gene sequence: CDR1 MNHEY, CDR2 SMNVEV (reference sequence). The CDR3 is 13 amino acids. The DNA of the CDR3 is TGTGCCAGCAGTTTACAGGCGTCTACTGAAGCTTTCTTT. As protein: CASSLQASTEAFF.

V and J are TRBV7-2 and TRBJ1-2, with D possibly TRBD1 on 5 matching bases. The CDR3 extends over 15 amino acids. Trimming stripped 5 bases from V and 3 bases from J, with 16 bases between. Germline CDR1 and CDR2: SGHTA and FQGNSA. The CDR3, as DNA: TGTGCCAGCAGCGCGGGACTCCTGGTCCACTATGGCTACACCTTC. It specifies CASSAGLLVHYGYTF.

The chain is built from TRBV20-1 and TRBJ1-1, with unresolved D. V lost 4 bases and J lost 0, with 3 bases in between. CDR1 and CDR2 (germline): DFQATT, SNEGSKA (reference sequence). CDR3 size: 11 residues. The CDR3 loop is CSATMNTEAFF. CDR3 nucleotides: TGCAGTGCTACCATGAACACTGAAGCTTTCTTT.

The J gene is TRBJ1-5, the V gene TRBV6-5; no definite D call. The germline V gene encodes CDR1 MNHEY and CDR2 SVGAGI. Deletions cut 4 bases from V and 0 bases from J, with 10 bases between. The CDR3 is made up of 15 amino acids. CDR3 in amino acids: CASSSLPISNQPQHF. As DNA, the CDR3 is TGTGCCAGCAGTTCACTACCGATTAGCAATCAGCCCCAGCATTTT.

Of note for this clone: A junction end diverges from the germline sequence, so it may reflect a read error. The rearrangement uses TRBV7-7 and TRBJ2-5; D is possibly TRBD2 (5 bases). Germline V CDR1 and CDR2: SSHAT, FNYEAQ (reference sequence). The CDR3 spans 14 residues. This CDR3 reads CASSLDRAGETQYF. CDR3 coding DNA: TGTGCTAGCAGCTTGGACCGGGCGGGAGAGACCCAGTACTTC.

CDR3 in DNA: TGTGCCAGCAGCCCGCTGGGGACAGGGGGCCCCCGCTATGGCTACACCTTC. Amino acid sequence: CASSPLGTGGPRYGYTF. The genes are TRBV7-9 and TRBJ1-2, with TRBD1 matching over 12 bases. The CDR3 has 17 residues. The germline V gene has CDR1 SEHNR and CDR2 FQNEAQ (reference sequence). Trimming removed 5 bases from V and 4 bases from J; junction bases left unmatched: 11.

This clone was recorded a few times. Other DNA sequences in this sample translate to the same CDR3. The rearrangement joins TRBV7-9 to TRBJ2-2; tentative D call: TRBD2 (6 bases). The V gene lost 0 bases and the J gene lost 4 bases, with 6 bases spanning the gap. The CDR3 is 14 residues long. Germline values: CDR1 SEHNR, CDR2 FQNEAQ (reference sequence). This chain's CDR3 is CASSLAGGTGELFF. CDR3 in DNA: TGTGCCAGCAGCTTAGCGGGAGGCACCGGGGAGCTGTTTTTT.

The chain couples TRBV28 to TRBJ1-1; D possibly corresponds to TRBD1 (5 bases). Trimming removed 2 bases at V and 11 bases at J, with 15 bases between. Germline V gives CDR1 MDHEN, CDR2 SYDVKM. The CDR3 totals 13 residues. The CDR3 region is CASSLGRTSNAFF. CDR3 coding DNA: TGTGCCAGCAGTTTAGGGCGGACATCGAATGCTTTCTTT.

The table lists this clone with a few counts. The chain joins TRBV29-1 to TRBJ2-1, with 9 bases fitting TRBD2. Trimming took 4 bases from V and 9 from J; bases not matched to a gene: 13. The CDR3 extends over 15 amino acids. The germline gives CDR1 SQVTM, CDR2 ANQGSEA. For the CDR3, the DNA is TGCAGCGTTGTGAGGGCGGGAGGGCTTTTGGGTGAGCAGTTCTTC. Translating gives CSVVRAGGLLGEQFF.

This rearrangement joins TRBV4-1 to TRBJ2-3; D possibly corresponds to TRBD2 (6 bases). The CDR3 extends over 14 amino acids. V shed 1 base and J shed 2 bases, with 7 bases lying between them. From germline, CDR1 is MGHRA and CDR2 YSYEKL. CDR3 residues: CASSQADYTDTQYF. DNA for the CDR3: TGCGCCAGCAGCCAAGCGGACTACACAGATACGCAGTATTTT.

This clone was seen a handful of times. V is TRBV5-1 and J is TRBJ2-2; 9 bases are a match to TRBD1. The junction had 8 bases not matched to a gene; V was cut back by 4 bases and J by 7 bases. CDR3 length: 15 residues. Per the germline V gene, CDR1 is SGHRS and CDR2 is YFSETQ. The CDR3 is CASSQTDRGGGELFF. Written as DNA, the CDR3 is TGCGCCAGCAGCCAAACGGACAGGGGAGGCGGGGAGCTGTTTTTT.

This clone was seen only a few times. The identical CDR3 is also encoded by other nucleotide sequences in the sample. The rearrangement uses TRBV7-9 and TRBJ2-2, with D tentatively TRBD1 (6 bases). Trimming shortened V by 1 base and J by 3 bases, and 12 bases separated the two germline ends. The CDR3 has 16 amino acids. Germline CDR1 and CDR2: SEHNR and FQNEAQ (reference sequence). CDR3 sequence: CASSLGDRRYTGELFF. DNA of the CDR3: TGTGCCAGCAGCTTAGGCGACAGGCGCTACACCGGGGAGCTGTTTTTT. The variable domain in full, completed from reference TRBV7-9 and TRBJ2-2, reads DTGVSQNPRHKITKRGQNVTFRCDPISEHNRLYWYRQTLGQGPEFLTYFQNEAQLEKSRLLSDRFSAERPKGSFSTLEIQRTEQGDSAMYLCASSLGDRRYTGELFFGEGSRLTVL.

The V and J genes are TRBV19 and TRBJ2-6, with D hard to call. Trimming took off 5 bases at V and 0 bases at J, with 8 bases between the two ends. Per the germline V gene, CDR1 is LNHDA and CDR2 is SQIVND (reference sequence). This CDR3 is built from 15 residues. The DNA for the CDR3 is TGTGCCAGTAGTGTATTTAGCTCTGGGGCCAACGTCCTGACTTTC. Its translation is CASSVFSSGANVLTF.

There are a few counts of this clone. V is TRBV29-1 and J is TRBJ2-7; possibly TRBD1 for D (5 bases). Germline V gives CDR1 SQVTM, CDR2 ANQGSEA. The V end lost 4 bases, the J end lost 2 bases, and 15 bases lay between the germline ends. There are 14 residues in the CDR3. CDR3 loop: CSVVVVSRAYEQYF. DNA of the CDR3: TGCAGCGTTGTGGTCGTTAGCAGGGCCTACGAGCAGTACTTC.

The V call is TRBV2, the J call TRBJ2-7, with 7 bases aligning to TRBD2. After removal of 6 bases from V and 9 bases from J, the junction contained 17 bases not matched to a gene. Germline CDR1 SNHLY, CDR2 FYNNEI. There are 15 residues in the CDR3. The CDR3 DNA reads as TGTGCCAGCAGAGCGCCAAGCGGGGACCCTCAAGGGCAGTACTTC. Protein: CASRAPSGDPQGQYF.